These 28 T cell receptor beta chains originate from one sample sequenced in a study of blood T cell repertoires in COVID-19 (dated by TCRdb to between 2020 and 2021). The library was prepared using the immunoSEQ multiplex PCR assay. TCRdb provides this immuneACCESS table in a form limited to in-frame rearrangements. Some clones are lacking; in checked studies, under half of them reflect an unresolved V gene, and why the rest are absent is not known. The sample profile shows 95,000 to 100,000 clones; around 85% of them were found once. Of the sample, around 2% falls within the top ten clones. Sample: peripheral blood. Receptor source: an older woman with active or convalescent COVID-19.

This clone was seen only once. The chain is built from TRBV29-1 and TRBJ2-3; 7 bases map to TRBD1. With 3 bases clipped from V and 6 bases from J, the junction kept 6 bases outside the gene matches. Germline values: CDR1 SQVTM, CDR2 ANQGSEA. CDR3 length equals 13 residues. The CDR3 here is CSVEGTVGDTQYF. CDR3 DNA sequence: TGCAGCGTTGAGGGGACAGTAGGGGATACGCAGTATTTT.

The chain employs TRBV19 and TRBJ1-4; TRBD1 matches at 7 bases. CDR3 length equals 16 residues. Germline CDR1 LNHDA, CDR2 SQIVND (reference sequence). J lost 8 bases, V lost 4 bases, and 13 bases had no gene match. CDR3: CASSTPGAGGREKLFF. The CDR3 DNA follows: TGTGCCAGTAGTACCCCCGGGGCAGGGGGAAGGGAAAAACTGTTTTTT. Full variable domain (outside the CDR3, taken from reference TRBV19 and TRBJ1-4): DGGITQSPKYLFRKEGQNVTLSCEQNLNHDAMYWYRQDPGQGLRLIYYSQIVNDFQKGDIAEGYSVSREKKESFPLTVTSAQKNPTAFYLCASSTPGAGGREKLFFGSGTQLSVL.

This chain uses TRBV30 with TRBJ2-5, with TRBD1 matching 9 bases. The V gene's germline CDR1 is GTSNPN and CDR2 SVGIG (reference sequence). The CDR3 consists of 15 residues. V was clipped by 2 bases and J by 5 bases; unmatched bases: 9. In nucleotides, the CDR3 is TGTGCCTGGAGTATAGGACAGGGGAGGGTGGAGACCCAGTACTTC. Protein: CAWSIGQGRVETQYF.

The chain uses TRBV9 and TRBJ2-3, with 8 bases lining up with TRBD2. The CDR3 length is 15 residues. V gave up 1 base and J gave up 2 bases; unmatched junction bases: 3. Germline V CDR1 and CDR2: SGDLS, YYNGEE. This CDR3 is CASSVIAGPTDTQYF. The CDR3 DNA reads TGTGCCAGCAGCGTAATAGCGGGACCCACAGATACGCAGTATTTT.

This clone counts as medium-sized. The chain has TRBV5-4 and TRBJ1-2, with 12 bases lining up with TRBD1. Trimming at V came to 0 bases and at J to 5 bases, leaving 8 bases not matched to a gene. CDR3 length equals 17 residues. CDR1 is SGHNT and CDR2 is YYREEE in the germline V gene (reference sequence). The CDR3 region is CASSLAVGDRGRYGYTF. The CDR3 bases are TGTGCCAGCAGCTTGGCAGTGGGGGACAGGGGGCGATATGGCTACACCTTC.

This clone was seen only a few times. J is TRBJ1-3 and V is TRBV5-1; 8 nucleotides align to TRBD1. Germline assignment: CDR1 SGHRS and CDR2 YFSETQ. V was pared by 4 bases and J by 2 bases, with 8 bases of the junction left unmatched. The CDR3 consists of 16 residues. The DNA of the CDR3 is TGCGCCAGCAGCCGGCTGGACAGGGCCACTGGAAACACCATATATTTT. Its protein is CASSRLDRATGNTIYF.

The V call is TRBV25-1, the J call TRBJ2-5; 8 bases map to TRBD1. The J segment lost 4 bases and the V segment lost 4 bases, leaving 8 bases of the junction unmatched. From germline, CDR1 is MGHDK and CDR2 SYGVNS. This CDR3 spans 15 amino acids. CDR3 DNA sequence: TGTGCCAGCAGTGGGACAGGGACGCACCGAGAGACCCAGTACTTC. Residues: CASSGTGTHRETQYF.

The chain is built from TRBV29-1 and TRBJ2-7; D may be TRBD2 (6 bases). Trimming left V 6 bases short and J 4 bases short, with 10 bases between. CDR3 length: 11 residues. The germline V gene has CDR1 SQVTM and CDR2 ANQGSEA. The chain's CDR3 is CSVGGGYEQYF. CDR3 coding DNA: TGCAGCGTGGGTGGGGGGTACGAGCAGTACTTC.

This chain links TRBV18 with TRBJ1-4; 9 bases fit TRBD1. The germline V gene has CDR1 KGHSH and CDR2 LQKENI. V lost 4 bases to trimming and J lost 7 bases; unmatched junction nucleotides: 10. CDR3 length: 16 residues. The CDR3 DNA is TGTGCCAGCTCACGAGAACCGGGACAGGGAAGTGAAAAACTGTTTTTT. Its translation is CASSREPGQGSEKLFF.

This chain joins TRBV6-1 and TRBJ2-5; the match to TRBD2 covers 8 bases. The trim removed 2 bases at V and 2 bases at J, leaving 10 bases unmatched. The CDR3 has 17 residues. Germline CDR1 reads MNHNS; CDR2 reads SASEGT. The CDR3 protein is CASSEIAGGLSQETQYF. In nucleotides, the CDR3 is TGTGCCAGCAGTGAAATCGCGGGGGGACTTAGTCAAGAGACCCAGTACTTC.

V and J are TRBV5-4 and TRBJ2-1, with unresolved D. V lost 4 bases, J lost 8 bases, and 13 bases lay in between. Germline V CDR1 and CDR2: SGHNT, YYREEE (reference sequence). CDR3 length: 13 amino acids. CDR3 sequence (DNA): TGTGCCAGCAGCCCCGTAGACGGGTATGAGCAGTTCTTC. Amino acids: CASSPVDGYEQFF.

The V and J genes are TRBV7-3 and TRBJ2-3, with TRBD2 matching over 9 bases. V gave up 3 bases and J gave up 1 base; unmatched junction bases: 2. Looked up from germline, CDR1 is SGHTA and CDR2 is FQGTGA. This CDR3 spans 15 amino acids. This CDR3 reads CASSLLAGGTDTQYF. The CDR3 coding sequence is TGTGCCAGCAGCTTGTTAGCGGGGGGCACAGATACGCAGTATTTT.

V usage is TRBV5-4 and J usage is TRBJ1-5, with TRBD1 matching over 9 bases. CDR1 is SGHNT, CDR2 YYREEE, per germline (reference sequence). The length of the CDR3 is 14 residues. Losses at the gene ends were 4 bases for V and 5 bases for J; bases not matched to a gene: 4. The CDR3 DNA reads TGTGCCAGCAGCCAACAGGGGGCCGATCAGCCCCAGCATTTT. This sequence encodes CASSQQGADQPQHF.

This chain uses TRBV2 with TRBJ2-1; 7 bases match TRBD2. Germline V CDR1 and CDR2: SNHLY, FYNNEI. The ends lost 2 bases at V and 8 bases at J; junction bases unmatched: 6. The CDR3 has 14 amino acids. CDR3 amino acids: CASSEREGRDEQFF. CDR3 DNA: TGTGCCAGCAGTGAAAGGGAGGGCCGAGATGAGCAGTTCTTC.

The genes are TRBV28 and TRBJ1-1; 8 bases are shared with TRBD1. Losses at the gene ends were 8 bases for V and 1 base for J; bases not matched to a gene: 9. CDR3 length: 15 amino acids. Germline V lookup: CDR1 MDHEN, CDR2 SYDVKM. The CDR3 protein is CASDSTGTGNTEAFF. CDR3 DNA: TGTGCCAGCGACTCTACCGGGACAGGGAACACTGAAGCTTTCTTT.

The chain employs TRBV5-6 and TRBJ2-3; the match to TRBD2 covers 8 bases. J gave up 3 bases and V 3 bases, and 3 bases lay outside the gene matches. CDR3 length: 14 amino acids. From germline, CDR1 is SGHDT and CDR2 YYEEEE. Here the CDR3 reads CASSSGTRTDTQYF. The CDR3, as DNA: TGTGCCAGCAGCTCCGGGACTAGAACAGATACGCAGTATTTT.

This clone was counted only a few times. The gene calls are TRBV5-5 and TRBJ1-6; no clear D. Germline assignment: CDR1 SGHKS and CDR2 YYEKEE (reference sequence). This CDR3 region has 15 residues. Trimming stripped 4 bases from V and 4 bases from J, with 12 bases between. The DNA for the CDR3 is TGTGCCAGCAGCCCGCAGACCGGGTATAATTCACCCCTCCACTTT. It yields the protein CASSPQTGYNSPLHF.

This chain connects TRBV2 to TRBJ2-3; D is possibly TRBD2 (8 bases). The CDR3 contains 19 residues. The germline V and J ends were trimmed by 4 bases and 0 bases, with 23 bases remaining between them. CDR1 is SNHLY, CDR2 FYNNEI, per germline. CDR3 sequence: CASSVGSGTASPSTDTQYF. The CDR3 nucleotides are TGTGCCAGCAGTGTAGGTAGCGGGACAGCTAGTCCGAGCACAGATACGCAGTATTTT.

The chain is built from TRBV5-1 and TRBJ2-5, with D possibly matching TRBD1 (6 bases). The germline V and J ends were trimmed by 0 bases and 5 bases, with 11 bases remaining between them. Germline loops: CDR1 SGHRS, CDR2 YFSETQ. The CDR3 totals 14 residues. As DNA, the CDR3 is TGCGCCAGCAGCTTGGGCTCAGGGGTTGAGACCCAGTACTTC. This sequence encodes CASSLGSGVETQYF.

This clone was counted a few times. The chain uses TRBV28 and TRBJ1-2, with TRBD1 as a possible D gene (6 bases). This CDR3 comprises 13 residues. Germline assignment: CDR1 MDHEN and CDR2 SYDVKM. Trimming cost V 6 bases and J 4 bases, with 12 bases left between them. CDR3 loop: CASSGQRVYGYTF. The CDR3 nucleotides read TGTGCCAGCAGCGGACAGCGCGTCTATGGCTACACCTTC.

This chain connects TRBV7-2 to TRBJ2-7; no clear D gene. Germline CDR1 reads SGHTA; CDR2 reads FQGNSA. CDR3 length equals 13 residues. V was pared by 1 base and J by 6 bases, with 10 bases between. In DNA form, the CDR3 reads TGTGCCAGCAGCTTAGATAATATTAGCGAGCAGTACTTC. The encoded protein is CASSLDNISEQYF.

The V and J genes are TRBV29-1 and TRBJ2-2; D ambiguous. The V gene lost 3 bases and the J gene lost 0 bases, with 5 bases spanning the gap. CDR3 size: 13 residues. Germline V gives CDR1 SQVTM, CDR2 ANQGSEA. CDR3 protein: CSVESSNTGELFF. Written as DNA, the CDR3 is TGCAGCGTTGAGTCTTCGAACACCGGGGAGCTGTTTTTT.

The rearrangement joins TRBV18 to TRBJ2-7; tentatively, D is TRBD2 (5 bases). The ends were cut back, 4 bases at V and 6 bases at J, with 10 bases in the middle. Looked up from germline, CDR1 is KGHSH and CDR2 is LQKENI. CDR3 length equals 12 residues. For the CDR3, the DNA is TGTGCCAGCTCACTAAACGAGGGCGAGCAGTACTTC. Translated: CASSLNEGEQYF. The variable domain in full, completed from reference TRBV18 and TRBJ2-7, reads NAGVMQNPRHLVRRRGQEARLRCSPMKGHSHVYWYRQLPEEGLKFMVYLQKENIIDESGMPKERFSAEFPKEGPSILRIQQVVRGDSAAYFCASSLNEGEQYFGPGTRLTVT.

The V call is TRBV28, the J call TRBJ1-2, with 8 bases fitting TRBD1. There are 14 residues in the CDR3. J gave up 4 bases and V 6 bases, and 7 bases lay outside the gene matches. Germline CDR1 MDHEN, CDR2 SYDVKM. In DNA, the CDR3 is TGTGCCAGCAGCCAGGGGGCTGGGGGCTATGGCTACACCTTC. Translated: CASSQGAGGYGYTF.

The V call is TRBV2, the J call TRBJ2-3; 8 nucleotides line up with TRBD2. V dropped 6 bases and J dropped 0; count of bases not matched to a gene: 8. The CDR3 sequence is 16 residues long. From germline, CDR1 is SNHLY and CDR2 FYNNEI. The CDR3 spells CASRDNVAGSTDTQYF. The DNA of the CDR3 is TGTGCCAGCAGGGATAACGTAGCGGGGAGCACAGATACGCAGTATTTT.

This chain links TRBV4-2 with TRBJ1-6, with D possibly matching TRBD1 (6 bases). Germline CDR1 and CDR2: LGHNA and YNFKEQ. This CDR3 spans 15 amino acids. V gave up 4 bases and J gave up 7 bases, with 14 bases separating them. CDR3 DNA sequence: TGTGCCAGCAGCCCAGAAACAGGGCGAAATTCACCCCTCCACTTT. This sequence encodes CASSPETGRNSPLHF.

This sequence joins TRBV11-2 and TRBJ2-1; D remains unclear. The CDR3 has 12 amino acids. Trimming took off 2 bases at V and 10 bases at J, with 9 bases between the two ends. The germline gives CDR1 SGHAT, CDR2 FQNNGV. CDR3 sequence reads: CASSLLSQEQFF. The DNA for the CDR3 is TGTGCCAGCAGCTTACTCTCACAAGAGCAGTTCTTC.

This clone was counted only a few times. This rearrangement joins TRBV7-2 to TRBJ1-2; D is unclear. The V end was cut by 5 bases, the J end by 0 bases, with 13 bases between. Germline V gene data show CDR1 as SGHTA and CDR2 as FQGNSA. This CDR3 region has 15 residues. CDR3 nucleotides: TGTGCCAGCAGCCCTGGCCAGGCAACTAACTATGGCTACACCTTC. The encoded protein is CASSPGQATNYGYTF.